Below, 18 T cell receptor beta chains from the same sample are listed, as sequenced in a study of blood T cells in healthy people across ages. For the second PCR, which ran for about 7 to 11 cycles, a sample-barcoded 5' primer and a J-beta primer mix were used. TCRdb processed the 5' RACE reads anew with MiXCR; each CDR3 protein has one entry. The sample gives around 700,000 distinct CDR3 sequences, around 25% of which show up once; around 9.2% is in the top ten. This sample was shared with a second study, whose subject was T cells of mothers and their children.

The specimen was blood. These receptors were taken from a boy younger than 18 in good health.

J is TRBJ2-5 and V is TRBV12-3 or TRBV12-4, with 9 bases aligning to TRBD1. CDR3 length: 13 residues. The V segment lost 6 bases and the J segment 12 bases; nucleotides outside the gene matches: 11. The CDR3: CASSPGQGYVEYF. The CDR3 DNA follows: TGTGCCAGCAGCCCGGGACAGGGATATGTTGAGTACTTC.

A few counts support this clonotype. V gene TRBV3-1 combines with J gene TRBJ2-3; D is possibly TRBD1 (6 bases). The V gene lost 2 bases and the J gene lost 2 bases, with 14 bases spanning the gap. The CDR3 totals 16 residues. CDR1 is LGHDT and CDR2 is YNNKEL in the germline V gene (reference sequence). This chain's CDR3 is CASSQPRDTATDTQYF. In DNA, the CDR3 is TGTGCCAGCAGCCAACCCCGGGACACCGCCACAGATACGCAGTATTTT.

The chain joins TRBV7-2 to TRBJ2-5, with D possibly matching TRBD1 (6 bases). The CDR3 length is 15 residues. V was clipped by 5 bases and J by 1 base, with 14 bases between them. Germline CDR1 reads SGHTA; CDR2 reads FQGNSA. CDR3 protein: CASSRSGTSQETQYF. The DNA of the CDR3 is TGTGCCAGCAGCCGCTCCGGGACATCCCAAGAGACCCAGTACTTC.

CDR3 loop: CASSQDPGSTEAFF. The CDR3 region has the DNA TGCGCCAGCAGCCAAGATCCGGGAAGCACTGAAGCTTTCTTT. The chain links TRBV4-1 to TRBJ1-1; D unclear. The ends were cut back, 0 bases at V and 4 bases at J, with 9 bases in the middle. Germline CDR1 and CDR2: MGHRA and YSYEKL. This CDR3 is 14 amino acids long.

This clonotype has just a few counts. This sequence joins TRBV20-1 and TRBJ1-2; 8 bases are a match to TRBD1. The J segment lost 6 bases and the V segment lost 6 bases, leaving 9 bases of the junction unmatched. Germline values: CDR1 DFQATT, CDR2 SNEGSKA (reference sequence). The CDR3 covers 13 residues. The CDR3 region is CSAATGQVDGYTF. CDR3 nucleotides: TGCAGTGCCGCAACGGGACAGGTGGATGGCTACACCTTC.

This clonotype was counted between two and nine times. The gene calls are TRBV5-1 and TRBJ2-6; D is unclear. Germline CDR1 SGHRS, CDR2 YFSETQ. Trimming left V 0 bases short and J 0 bases short, with 10 bases between. The CDR3 extends over 17 amino acids. CDR3: CASSLGQPSSGANVLTF. The CDR3 nucleotides are TGCGCCAGCAGCTTGGGGCAACCTAGCTCTGGGGCCAACGTCCTGACTTTC. The full variable domain, its missing parts supplied by reference TRBV5-1 and TRBJ2-6, is KAGVTQTPRYLIKTRGQQVTLSCSPISGHRSVSWYQQTPGQGLQFLFEYFSETQRNKGNFPGRFSGRQFSNSRSEMNVSTLELGDSALYLCASSLGQPSSGANVLTFGAGSRLTVL.

Only a few counts were recorded for this clonotype. The rearrangement joins TRBV7-9 to TRBJ1-2, with 9 bases that match TRBD1. Losses at the gene ends were 1 base for V and 4 bases for J; bases not matched to a gene: 13. Germline V gene sequence: CDR1 SEHNR, CDR2 FQNEAQ (reference sequence). The CDR3 sequence is 18 residues long. The CDR3 DNA follows: TGTGCCAGCAGCTTAGTCCTCGGGGACAGGGCGACAGGCTATGGCTACACCTTC. It encodes CASSLVLGDRATGYGYTF.

The chain couples TRBV6-1 to TRBJ1-5; D may be TRBD1 (6 bases). The CDR3 is made up of 12 amino acids. The germline V gene has CDR1 MNHNS and CDR2 SASEGT. V was clipped by 2 bases and J by 9 bases, with 8 bases between them. The CDR3 nucleotides read TGTGCCAGCAGTGAACGGGGGCGGCCCCAGCATTTT. Its translation is CASSERGRPQHF.

This clonotype was detected only a few times. The genes are TRBV12-5 and TRBJ2-5; 8 positions match TRBD1. The length of the CDR3 is 19 residues. The junction had 17 bases not matched to a gene; V was cut back by 0 bases and J by 5 bases. CDR1 is LGHNT, CDR2 FRNRAP, per germline. CDR3 in DNA: TGTGCTAGTGGTTTGGTCCCAAAGGCAACCGACAGGGGTAGGGAGACCCAGTACTTC. Its protein is CASGLVPKATDRGRETQYF.

This clonotype was seen a few times. CDR3 nucleotides: TGCAGCGTTGCCTTAGATACTAGCGGGATTTTCAATGAGCAGTTCTTC. This gives the protein CSVALDTSGIFNEQFF. The chain employs TRBV29-1 and TRBJ2-5; 10 bases fit TRBD2. The DNA end is more similar to TRBJ2-1, so the J call may be wrong. The CDR3 extends over 16 amino acids. CDR1 and CDR2 (germline): SQVTM, ANQGSEA.

This sequence joins TRBV28 and TRBJ2-5, with D possibly being TRBD1 or TRBD2 (5 bases each). The V end was cut by 4 bases, the J end by 4 bases, with 16 bases between. The CDR3 is 15 residues long. Germline V CDR1 and CDR2: MDHEN, SYDVKM. The CDR3, as DNA: TGTGCCAGCAGTTCGGGACCATCCAATGGAGAGACCCAGTACTTC. Translating gives CASSSGPSNGETQYF.

The chain uses TRBV5-1 and TRBJ2-7, with a possible D match to TRBD2 (6 bases). The CDR3 contains 12 residues. V lost 6 bases to trimming and J lost 5 bases, with 12 bases between them. The germline V gene has CDR1 SGHRS and CDR2 YFSETQ. CDR3 amino acids: CASTETRDEQYF. The CDR3 DNA is TGCGCCAGCACGGAGACTAGAGACGAGCAGTACTTC.

This clonotype was seen only a few times. CDR3 DNA sequence: TGTGCCATCCCGAGAGGGGGAGGGGAGACCCAGTACTTC. Its translation: CAIPRGGGETQYF. The chain uses TRBV2 and TRBJ2-5, with D possibly matching TRBD2 (7 bases). Germline CDR1 and CDR2: SNHLY and FYNNEI. CDR3 length equals 13 residues. The V end lost 10 bases, the J end lost 5 bases, and 17 bases lay between the germline ends.

Only a few counts were recorded for this clonotype. This chain uses TRBV2 with TRBJ2-3, with D possibly being TRBD1 or TRBD2 (6 bases each). V was clipped by 6 bases and J by 7 bases, with 20 bases between them. The V gene's germline CDR1 is SNHLY and CDR2 FYNNEI. The CDR3 is 15 residues long. The CDR3 spells CASRFRGLRVNTQYF. The CDR3 bases are TGTGCCAGCAGATTTCGGGGGCTTCGGGTAAATACGCAGTATTTT. Combining the CDR3 with reference TRBV2 and TRBJ2-3 gives the whole variable domain EPEVTQTPSHQVTQMGQEVILRCVPISNHLYFYWYRQILGQKVEFLVSFYNNEISEKSEIFDDQFSVERPDGSNFTLKIRSTKLEDSAMYFCASRFRGLRVNTQYFGPGTRLTVL.

The chain links TRBV29-1 to TRBJ2-7, with TRBD2 as a possible D gene (6 bases). Near its end, the DNA agrees better with TRBJ2-5, so the J call may be wrong. In germline, CDR1 is SQVTM, CDR2 ANQGSEA. The CDR3 runs 13 residues. The CDR3 DNA reads as TGCAGCGTTTTTTATAGCGGCTCGAAGACCCAGTACTTC. This translates into CSVFYSGSKTQYF.

This clonotype has more than one count but fewer than ten. The rearrangement uses TRBV27 and TRBJ2-7, with D maybe TRBD1 (6 bases). Germline V CDR1 and CDR2: MNHEY, SMNVEV (reference sequence). The CDR3 runs 14 residues. V lost 5 bases and J 6 bases, leaving 17 bases between the germline ends. The CDR3 spells CASSHRVKTGEQYF. DNA for the CDR3: TGTGCCAGCAGTCACAGGGTTAAGACTGGCGAGCAGTACTTC.

This clonotype has just a few counts. This rearrangement joins TRBV5-4 to TRBJ1-1; D ambiguous. Trimming took off 4 bases at V and 2 bases at J, with 12 bases between the two ends. From germline, CDR1 is SGHNT and CDR2 YYREEE (reference sequence). The CDR3 totals 14 residues. The CDR3 DNA reads as TGTGCCAGCAGCCCCTACGGCCTCAACACTGAAGCTTTCTTT. This gives the protein CASSPYGLNTEAFF.

This clonotype has just a few counts. The chain joins TRBV5-1 to TRBJ2-3; D uncertain. V was shortened by 4 bases and J by 5 bases, with 14 bases between the two germline ends. The germline V gene encodes CDR1 SGHRS and CDR2 YFSETQ. CDR3 length equals 14 residues. The CDR3, as DNA: TGCGCCAGCAGCGGCCTCCGGGTGGAAGATACGCAGTATTTT. It translates to CASSGLRVEDTQYF.